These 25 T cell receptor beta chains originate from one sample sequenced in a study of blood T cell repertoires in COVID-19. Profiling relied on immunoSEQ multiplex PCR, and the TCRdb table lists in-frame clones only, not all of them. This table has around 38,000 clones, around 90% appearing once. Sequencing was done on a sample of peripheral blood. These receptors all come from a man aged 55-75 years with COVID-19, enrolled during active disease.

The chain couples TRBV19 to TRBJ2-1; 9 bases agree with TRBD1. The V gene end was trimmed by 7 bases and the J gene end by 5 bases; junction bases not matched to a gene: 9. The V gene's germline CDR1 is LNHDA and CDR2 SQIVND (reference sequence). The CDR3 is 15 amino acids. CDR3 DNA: TGTGCCAGTACCCCTGGGGACAGGGCCCACAATGAGCAGTTCTTC. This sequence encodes CASTPGDRAHNEQFF.

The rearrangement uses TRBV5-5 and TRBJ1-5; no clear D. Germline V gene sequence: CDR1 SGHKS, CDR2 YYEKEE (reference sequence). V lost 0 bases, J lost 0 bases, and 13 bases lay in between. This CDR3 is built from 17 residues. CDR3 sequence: CASSLGYRNFSNQPQHF. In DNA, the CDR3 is TGTGCCAGCAGCTTGGGGTACAGAAACTTTAGCAATCAGCCCCAGCATTTT.

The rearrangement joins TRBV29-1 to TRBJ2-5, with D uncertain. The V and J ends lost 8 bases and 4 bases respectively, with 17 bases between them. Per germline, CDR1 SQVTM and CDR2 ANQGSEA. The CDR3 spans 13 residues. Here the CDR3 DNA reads TGCAGCATTTGTGTGACTTTACTAGAGACCCAGTACTTC. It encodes CSICVTLLETQYF.

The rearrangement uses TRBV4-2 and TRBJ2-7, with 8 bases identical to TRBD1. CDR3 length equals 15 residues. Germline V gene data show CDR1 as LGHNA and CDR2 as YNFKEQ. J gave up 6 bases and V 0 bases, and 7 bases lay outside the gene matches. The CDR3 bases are TGTGCCAGCAGCCAAGATATCGAGACAGGGGTCGAGCAGTACTTC. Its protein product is CASSQDIETGVEQYF.

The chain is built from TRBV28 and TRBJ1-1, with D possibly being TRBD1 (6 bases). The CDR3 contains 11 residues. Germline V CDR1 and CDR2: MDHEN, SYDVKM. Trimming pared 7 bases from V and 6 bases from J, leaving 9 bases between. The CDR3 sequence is CASTGDPEAFF. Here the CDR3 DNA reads TGTGCCAGCACAGGGGACCCTGAAGCTTTCTTT.

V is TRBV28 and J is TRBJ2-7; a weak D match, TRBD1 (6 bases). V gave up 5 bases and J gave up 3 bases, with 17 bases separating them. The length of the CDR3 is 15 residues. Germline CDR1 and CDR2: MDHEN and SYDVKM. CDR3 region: CASSPLYRDIYEQYF. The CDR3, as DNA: TGTGCCAGCAGTCCACTTTACCGGGACATCTACGAGCAGTACTTC.

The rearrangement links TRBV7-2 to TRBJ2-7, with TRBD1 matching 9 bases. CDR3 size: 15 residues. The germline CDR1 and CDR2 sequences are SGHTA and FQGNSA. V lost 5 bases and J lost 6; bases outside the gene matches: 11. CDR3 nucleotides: TGTGCCAGCAGCAAACAAAGGGGACAGGGAAGCGAGCAGTACTTC. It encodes CASSKQRGQGSEQYF.

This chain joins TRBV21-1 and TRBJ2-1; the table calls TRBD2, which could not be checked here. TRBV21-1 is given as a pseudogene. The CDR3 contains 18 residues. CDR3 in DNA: TGTGCCAGCAGCAAAGGTGGCTGTAGCGGGAGTGCATACAGTGAGCAGTTCTTC. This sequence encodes CASSKGGCSGSAYSEQFF.

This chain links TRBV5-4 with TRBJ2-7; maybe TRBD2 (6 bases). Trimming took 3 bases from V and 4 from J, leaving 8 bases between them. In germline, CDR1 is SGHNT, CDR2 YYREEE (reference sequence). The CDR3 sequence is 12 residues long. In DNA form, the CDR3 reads TGTGCCAGCAGCTGGCGGGGTTACGAGCAGTACTTC. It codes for CASSWRGYEQYF.

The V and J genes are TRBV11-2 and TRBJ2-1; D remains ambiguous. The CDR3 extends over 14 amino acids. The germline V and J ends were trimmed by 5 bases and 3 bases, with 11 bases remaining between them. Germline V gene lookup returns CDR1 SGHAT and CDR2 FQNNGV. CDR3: CASSPVVVYNEQFF. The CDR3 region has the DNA TGTGCCAGCAGCCCGGTAGTGGTCTACAATGAGCAGTTCTTC.

CDR3 in DNA: TGTGCCAGCACCTCTCCGGACACGAAAAACATTCAGTACTTC. It specifies CASTSPDTKNIQYF. V usage is TRBV5-4 and J usage is TRBJ2-4, with a possible D match to TRBD1 (5 bases). Germline assignment: CDR1 SGHNT and CDR2 YYREEE (reference sequence). V was clipped by 6 bases and J by 4 bases, with 14 bases between them. This CDR3 spans 14 amino acids.

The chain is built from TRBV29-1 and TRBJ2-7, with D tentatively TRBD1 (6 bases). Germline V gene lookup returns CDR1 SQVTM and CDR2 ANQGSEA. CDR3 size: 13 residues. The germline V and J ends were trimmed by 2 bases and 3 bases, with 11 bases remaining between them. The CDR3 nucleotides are TGCAGCGTTGAATATGGACAGCACTACGAGCAGTACTTC. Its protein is CSVEYGQHYEQYF.

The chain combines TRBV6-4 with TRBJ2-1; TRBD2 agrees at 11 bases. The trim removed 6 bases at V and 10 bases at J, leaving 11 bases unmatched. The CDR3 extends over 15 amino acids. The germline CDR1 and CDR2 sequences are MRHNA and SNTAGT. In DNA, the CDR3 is TGTGCCAGCAGAAAACTAGCGGGAGCGGTCGACGAGCAGTTCTTC. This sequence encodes CASRKLAGAVDEQFF.

CDR3 in amino acids: CASSRLLAVWYNEQFF. Here the CDR3 DNA reads TGTGCCAGCAGTCGACTCCTAGCGGTCTGGTACAATGAGCAGTTCTTC. The V and J genes are TRBV6-2 or TRBV6-3 and TRBJ2-1; 7 positions match TRBD2. The CDR3 length is 16 residues. Trimming took 5 bases from V and 4 from J; bases not matched to a gene: 11. Germline V gene sequence: CDR1 MNHEY, CDR2 SVGEGT.

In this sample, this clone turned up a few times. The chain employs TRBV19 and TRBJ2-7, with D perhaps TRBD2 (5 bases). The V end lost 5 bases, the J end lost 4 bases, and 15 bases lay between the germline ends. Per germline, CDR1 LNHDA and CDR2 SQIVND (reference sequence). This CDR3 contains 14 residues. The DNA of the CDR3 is TGTGCCAGTAGTGTCCTAGAAAGAGGGTACGAGCAGTACTTC. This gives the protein CASSVLERGYEQYF.

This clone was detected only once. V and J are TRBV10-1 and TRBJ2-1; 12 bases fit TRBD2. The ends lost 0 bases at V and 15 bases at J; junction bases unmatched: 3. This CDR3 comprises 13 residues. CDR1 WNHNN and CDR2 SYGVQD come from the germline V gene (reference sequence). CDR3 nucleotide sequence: TGCGCCAGCAGTGAGTCGACTAGCGGGAGAATGTTCTTC. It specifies CASSESTSGRMFF.

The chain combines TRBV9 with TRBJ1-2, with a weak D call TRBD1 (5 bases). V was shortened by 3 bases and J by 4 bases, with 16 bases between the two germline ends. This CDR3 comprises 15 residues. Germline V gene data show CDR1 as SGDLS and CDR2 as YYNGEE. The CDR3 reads CASSGGGPQVYGYTF. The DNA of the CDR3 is TGTGCCAGCAGCGGGGGGGGACCGCAGGTCTATGGCTACACCTTC.

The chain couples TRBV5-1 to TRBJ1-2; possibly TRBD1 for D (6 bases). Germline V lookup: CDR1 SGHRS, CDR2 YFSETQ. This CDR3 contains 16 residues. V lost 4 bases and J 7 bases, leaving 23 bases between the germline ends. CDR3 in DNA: TGCGCCAGCAGCCTAACGGGACAACTTGGTTCGTTTGGCTACACCTTC. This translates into CASSLTGQLGSFGYTF.

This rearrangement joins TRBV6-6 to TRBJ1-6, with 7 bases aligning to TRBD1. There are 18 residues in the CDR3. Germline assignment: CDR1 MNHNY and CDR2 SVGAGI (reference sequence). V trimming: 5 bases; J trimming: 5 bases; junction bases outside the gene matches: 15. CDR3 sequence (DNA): TGTGCCAGCAGTCCGCCCCGGGACAGTCGACGAGATAATTCACCCCTCCACTTT. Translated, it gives CASSPPRDSRRDNSPLHF.

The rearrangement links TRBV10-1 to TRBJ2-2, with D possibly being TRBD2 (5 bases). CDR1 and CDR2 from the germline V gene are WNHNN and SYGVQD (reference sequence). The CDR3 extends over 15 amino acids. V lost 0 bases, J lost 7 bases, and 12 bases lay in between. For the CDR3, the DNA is TGCGCCAGCAGTGAGTCTGGGCCCGGGAACGGGGAGCTGTTTTTT. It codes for CASSESGPGNGELFF.

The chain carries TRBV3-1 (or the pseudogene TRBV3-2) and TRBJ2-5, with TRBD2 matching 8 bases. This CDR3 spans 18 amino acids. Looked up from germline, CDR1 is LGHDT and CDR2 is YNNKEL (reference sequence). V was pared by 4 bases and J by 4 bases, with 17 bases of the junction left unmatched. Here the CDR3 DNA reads TGTGCCAGCAGCCTGTTCTTAACTAGCGACCGGGAGGGAGAGACCCAGTACTTC. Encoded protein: CASSLFLTSDREGETQYF.

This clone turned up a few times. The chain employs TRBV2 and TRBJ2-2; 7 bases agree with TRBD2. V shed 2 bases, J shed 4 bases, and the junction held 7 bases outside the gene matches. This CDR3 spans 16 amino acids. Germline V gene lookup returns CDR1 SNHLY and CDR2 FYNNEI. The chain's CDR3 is CASSESGAGTTGELFF. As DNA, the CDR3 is TGTGCCAGCAGTGAAAGCGGGGCCGGTACCACCGGGGAGCTGTTTTTT.

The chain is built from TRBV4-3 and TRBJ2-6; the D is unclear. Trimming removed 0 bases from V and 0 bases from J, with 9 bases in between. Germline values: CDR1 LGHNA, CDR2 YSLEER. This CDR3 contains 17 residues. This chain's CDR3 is CASSQEVVFSGANVLTF. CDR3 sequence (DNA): TGCGCCAGCAGCCAAGAAGTAGTGTTCTCTGGGGCCAACGTCCTGACTTTC.

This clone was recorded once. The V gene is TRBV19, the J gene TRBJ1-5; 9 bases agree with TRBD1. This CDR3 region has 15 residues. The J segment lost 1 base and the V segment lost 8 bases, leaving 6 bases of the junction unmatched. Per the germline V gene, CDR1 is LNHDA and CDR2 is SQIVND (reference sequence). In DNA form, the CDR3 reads TGTGCCAGTTGGGATACAGGGGGCAGCAATCAGCCCCAGCATTTT. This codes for CASWDTGGSNQPQHF.

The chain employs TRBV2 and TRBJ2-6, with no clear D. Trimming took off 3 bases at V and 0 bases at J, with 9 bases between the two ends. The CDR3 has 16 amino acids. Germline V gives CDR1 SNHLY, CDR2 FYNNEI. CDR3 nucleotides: TGTGCCAGCAGTGATGGCAGAGGCTCTGGGGCCAACGTCCTGACTTTC. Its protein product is CASSDGRGSGANVLTF. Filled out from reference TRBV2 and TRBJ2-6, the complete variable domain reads EPEVTQTPSHQVTQMGQEVILRCVPISNHLYFYWYRQILGQKVEFLVSFYNNEISEKSEIFDDQFSVERPDGSNFTLKIRSTKLEDSAMYFCASSDGRGSGANVLTFGAGSRLTVL.